This TCR beta chain was sequenced for a study of blood T cells in healthy people across ages. It was with a sample-barcoded 5' primer and a J-beta primer mix that a second PCR of about 6 to 12 cycles was run. TCRdb analysed the 5' RACE reads with MiXCR anew, one entry per CDR3 protein. Here the sample spans hundreds of thousands of distinct CDR3 sequences, about 30% being singletons. The V and J ends lost 4 bases and 6 bases, in that order; junction bases with no gene match: 8. From germline, CDR1 is SGDLS and CDR2 YYNGEE. This CDR3 is built from 16 residues. Every participating donor contributed 8 to 10 milliliters of peripheral blood through a draw. On this clonotype: A much larger clone is a single base away; this may be a read error.

The receptor was isolated from an elderly woman in good health. This rearrangement joins TRBV9 to TRBJ2-1, with 12 bases that match TRBD2. The sample was blood. The CDR3 sequence: CASSSRLAGEGNEQFF. CDR3 coding DNA: TGTGCCAGCAGCTCCCGACTAGCGGGGGAGGGCAATGAGCAGTTCTTC.